This TCR beta chain was identified in a study of CD8+CD57+ T cells in acquired aplastic anemia. Whole-study context: DNA recovered from sorted CD4+ and CD8+ cells had a mean of 3.2 ug. Whole-study findings and limits: Significant differences in CD8+ Simpson's diversity were not observed between patients and controls. Common to patients and controls were 25 to 30 CD8+ CDR3 sequences.

Regarding this clonotype: Its antigen remains unknown.

Genomic DNA served as template for TCR beta VDJ and CDR3 profiling. One entry per CDR3 protein results from TCRdb running MiXCR on the reads. The table includes 150,000 to 200,000 distinct CDR3 sequences, under 70% detected once. Trimming at V came to 7 bases and at J to 4 bases, leaving 8 bases not matched to a gene. The CDR3 length is 15 residues. Germline V gene sequence: CDR1 LNHDA, CDR2 SQIVND (reference sequence). This receptor was identified in a human donor with severe aplastic anemia or a healthy control (not recorded which). The chain uses TRBV19 and TRBJ2-5; TRBD2 matches 11 bases. Sequencing was done on a sample of sorted CD4+, CD8+, or CD8+CD57+ T cells (not recorded which) from PBMCs. Here the CDR3 DNA reads TGTGCCAGTACAACGACTAGCGGGGCAACAGAGACCCAGTACTTC. This encodes CASTTTSGATETQYF.